Following are 22 T cell receptor beta chains from one sample sequenced in a study of T cells in Graves' hyperthyroidism and ophthalmopathy. TCR beta CDR3 regions were amplified from RNA. First-round RT-PCR with HTBI primers amplified the TCR CDR3 region. Each CDR3 protein gets one entry after TCRdb re-called the multiplex PCR reads with MiXCR. Among approximately 410,000 distinct CDR3 sequences listed, about 13% were seen once. Sequences were obtained from blood. These receptors originate from a woman between 18 and 30 years old with Graves' hyperthyroidism.

This sequence joins TRBV11-2 and TRBJ2-5; 9 nucleotides agree with TRBD2. The DNA end is more similar to TRBJ2-1, so the J call may be wrong. The CDR3 runs to 16 residues. CDR1 and CDR2 (germline): SGHAT, FQNNGV. In DNA form, the CDR3 reads TGTGCCAGCAGTTTTTTGAAGCGGGAGGATGGAGAGACCCAGTTCTTC. Translation: CASSFLKREDGETQFF.

The rearrangement uses TRBV28 and TRBJ2-7; TRBD2 is a possible D gene (6 bases). In germline, CDR1 is MDHEN, CDR2 SYDVKM. The CDR3 is made up of 12 amino acids. V was trimmed by 2 bases and J by 6 bases, leaving 8 bases between them. The CDR3 here is CASSLRGSEQYF. The CDR3 nucleotides are TGTGCCAGCAGTTTACGGGGGAGCGAGCAGTACTTC.

This clonotype was observed many times. The chain recombines TRBV7-9 with TRBJ2-1, with D possibly being TRBD1 (6 bases). Germline CDR1 is SEHNR and CDR2 is FQNEAQ (reference sequence). CDR3 length: 15 residues. Trimming removed 5 bases at V and 5 bases at J, with 16 bases between. The CDR3 sequence: CASSQKGGQNNEQFF. The CDR3 coding sequence is TGTGCCAGCAGCCAGAAGGGCGGACAGAACAATGAGCAGTTCTTC.

This clonotype was recorded many times. The genes are TRBV7-9 and TRBJ2-7; 11 nucleotides match TRBD2. The J segment lost 5 bases and the V segment lost 1 base, leaving 4 bases of the junction unmatched. The germline CDR1 and CDR2 sequences are SEHNR and FQNEAQ (reference sequence). The CDR3 sequence is 15 residues long. The CDR3 DNA reads TGTGCCAGCAGCTTAGGACTAGCGGGAAGACACGAGCAGTACTTC. The encoded protein is CASSLGLAGRHEQYF.

This clonotype was counted many times. V is TRBV3-1 and J is TRBJ1-1; D is perhaps TRBD1 (5 bases). Looked up from germline, CDR1 is LGHDT and CDR2 is YNNKEL (reference sequence). This CDR3 has 14 amino acids. V lost 3 bases, J lost 2 bases, and 10 bases lay in between. The CDR3 is CASSQGQQNTEAFF. The CDR3 DNA reads TGTGCCAGCAGCCAGGGGCAGCAAAACACTGAAGCTTTCTTT. Together with reference TRBV3-1 and TRBJ1-1, the CDR3 gives the full variable domain: DTAVSQTPKYLVTQMGNDKSIKCEQNLGHDTMYWYKQDSKKFLKIMFSYNNKELIINETVPNRFSPKSPDKAHLNLHINSLELGDSAVYFCASSQGQQNTEAFFGQGTRLTVV.

This clonotype has at least ten counts. This rearrangement joins TRBV11-1 to TRBJ1-1; 7 positions match TRBD1. The germline CDR1 and CDR2 sequences are SGHAT and FQDESV (reference sequence). The CDR3 is 16 residues long. Trimming removed 4 bases from V and 0 bases from J; junction bases left unmatched: 8. The CDR3 protein is CASSSGGTQVNTEAFF. The DNA for the CDR3 is TGTGCCAGCAGCTCAGGGGGAACACAGGTGAACACTGAAGCTTTCTTT.

As concerns this clonotype: One junction end disagrees with the germline gene, perhaps due to a read error. V usage is TRBV5-5 and J usage is TRBJ2-7; TRBD2 matches at 12 bases. The CDR3 has 15 amino acids. CDR1 and CDR2 (germline): SGHKS, YYEKEE (reference sequence). Here the CDR3 reads CASSLGLAGSYGQYF. CDR3 bases: TGTGCCAGCAGCCTGGGACTAGCGGGTTCCTACGGGCAGTACTTC.

This clonotype was seen at least ten times. V gene TRBV5-1 combines with J gene TRBJ2-3; perhaps TRBD1 as D (5 bases). CDR1 is SGHRS and CDR2 is YFSETQ in the germline V gene. The V and J ends lost 4 bases and 0 bases respectively, with 12 bases between them. The CDR3 loop spans 15 amino acids. The CDR3 protein is CASSLPTASTDTQYF. CDR3 bases: TGCGCCAGCAGCCTCCCGACAGCGAGCACAGATACGCAGTATTTT.

This chain links TRBV9 with TRBJ1-2, with TRBD1 as a possible D gene (6 bases). Germline V gene sequence: CDR1 SGDLS, CDR2 YYNGEE. Trimming shortened V by 5 bases and J by 4 bases, and 18 bases separated the two germline ends. This CDR3 contains 15 residues. The CDR3 coding sequence is TGTGCCAGCAGAAAAACTTCAGGGGTAGGCTATGGCTACACCTTC. Translating it yields CASRKTSGVGYGYTF.

This clonotype was seen ten or more times. The rearrangement uses TRBV28 and TRBJ2-3; D not certain. V shed 6 bases and J shed 4 bases, with 8 bases lying between them. The germline CDR1 and CDR2 sequences are MDHEN and SYDVKM. This CDR3 region has 12 residues. Written as DNA, the CDR3 is TGTGCCAGCAGATCGAGCGCAGATACGCAGTATTTT. Translating gives CASRSSADTQYF.

The gene calls are TRBV7-9 and TRBJ2-7; D possibly uses TRBD1 or TRBD2 (5 bases each). The CDR3 covers 14 residues. Germline loops: CDR1 SEHNR, CDR2 FQNEAQ (reference sequence). V lost 5 bases and J lost 2, with 13 bases in between. The CDR3: CASSPGPGPYEQYF. In DNA, the CDR3 is TGTGCCAGCAGCCCTGGCCCGGGACCCTACGAGCAGTACTTC. The full variable domain, in which reference TRBV7-9 and TRBJ2-7 provide the parts outside the CDR3, is DTGVSQNPRHKITKRGQNVTFRCDPISEHNRLYWYRQTLGQGPEFLTYFQNEAQLEKSRLLSDRFSAERPKGSFSTLEIQRTEQGDSAMYLCASSPGPGPYEQYFGPGTRLTVT.

This clonotype has a single count. One junction end disagrees with the germline gene, perhaps due to a read error. This chain connects TRBV6-1 to TRBJ2-2, with 8 nucleotides matching TRBD2. Germline V CDR1 and CDR2: MNHNS, SASEGT. The CDR3 is made up of 17 amino acids. CDR3 in amino acids: CASSTDWREANTGELLF. In DNA form, the CDR3 reads TGTGCCAGCAGTACGGACTGGCGGGAGGCTAACACCGGGGAGCTGCTTTTT.

Remarks on this clonotype: This may come from a read error, since a much larger clone is one base off. The V and J genes are TRBV10-3 and TRBJ2-1; TRBD1 is a possible D gene (5 bases). Near its end, the DNA agrees better with TRBJ2-7, so the J call may be wrong. Per the germline V gene, CDR1 is ENHRY and CDR2 is SYGVKD. The CDR3 is 15 amino acids. The CDR3 region has the DNA TGTGCCATCAGGCCGGCAGGGCGCTCCTACAATGAGCAGTACTTC. It yields the protein CAIRPAGRSYNEQYF.

This chain joins TRBV19 and TRBJ1-1; 9 positions match TRBD1. Germline lookup yields CDR1 LNHDA and CDR2 SQIVND (reference sequence). With 6 bases clipped from V and 3 bases from J, the junction kept 5 bases outside the gene matches. The CDR3 totals 14 residues. The CDR3 protein is CASRSTGGYTEAFF. CDR3 coding DNA: TGTGCCAGTAGATCGACAGGGGGTTACACTGAAGCTTTCTTT.

This clonotype was picked up many times. The CDR3 here is CASSLGWRLAGDFNNEQFF. As DNA, the CDR3 is TGTGCCAGCAGCTTAGGGTGGAGACTAGCGGGAGATTTTAACAATGAGCAGTTCTTC. V and J are TRBV11-2 and TRBJ2-1; 12 nucleotides align to TRBD2. The CDR3 covers 19 residues. Germline CDR1 is SGHAT and CDR2 is FQNNGV. The V and J ends lost 1 base and 5 bases, in that order; junction bases with no gene match: 12.

This clonotype was seen at least ten times. The chain carries TRBV28 and TRBJ2-2, with 9 positions matching TRBD2. CDR3 size: 16 residues. With 2 bases clipped from V and 6 bases from J, the junction kept 7 bases outside the gene matches. The V gene's germline CDR1 is MDHEN and CDR2 SYDVKM. CDR3 loop: CASSLEGSGRSGELFF. The CDR3 DNA follows: TGTGCCAGCAGTTTAGAAGGGAGCGGGAGGTCCGGGGAGCTGTTTTTT. The whole variable domain, filled in from reference TRBV28 and TRBJ2-2, reads DVKVTQSSRYLVKRTGEKVFLECVQDMDHENMFWYRQDPGLGLRLIYFSYDVKMKEKGDIPEGYSVSREKKERFSLILESASTNQTSMYLCASSLEGSGRSGELFFGEGSRLTVL.

V is TRBV27 and J is TRBJ2-1, with 10 bases fitting TRBD2. V lost 7 bases and J lost 4; bases outside the gene matches: 10. CDR3 size: 16 residues. CDR1 and CDR2 from the germline V gene are MNHEY and SMNVEV (reference sequence). For the CDR3, the DNA is TGTGCCAGCACCCTCTGGCGGACTAGCGGTTACAATGAGCAGTTCTTC. Amino acids: CASTLWRTSGYNEQFF.

This clonotype occurred many times. The rearrangement links TRBV12-3 or TRBV12-4 to TRBJ1-1; the D is unclear. The CDR3 loop spans 14 amino acids. Trimming stripped 6 bases from V and 1 base from J, with 12 bases between. CDR3 sequence (DNA): TGTGCCAGCAGCCCGATCCAGACGAACACTGAAGCTTTCTTT. The encoded protein is CASSPIQTNTEAFF.

The V and J genes are TRBV6-1 and TRBJ2-1; 7 positions match TRBD1. This CDR3 has 16 amino acids. The trim removed 6 bases at V and 6 bases at J, leaving 14 bases unmatched. Germline CDR1 reads MNHNS; CDR2 reads SASEGT. The CDR3 region is CASSPYLNRGPNEQFF. DNA of the CDR3: TGTGCCAGCAGCCCATACTTAAACAGGGGCCCCAATGAGCAGTTCTTC.

V gene TRBV19 combines with J gene TRBJ2-2, with 10 positions matching TRBD1. The CDR3 spans 15 residues. Germline CDR1 is LNHDA and CDR2 is SQIVND (reference sequence). V dropped 0 bases and J dropped 6; count of bases not matched to a gene: 1. The CDR3 region is CASSIEGQGSGELFF. The CDR3 DNA sequence: TGTGCCAGTAGTATAGAGGGACAGGGGTCCGGGGAGCTGTTTTTT.

This clonotype was counted many times. The V gene is TRBV9, the J gene TRBJ2-1; D not resolved. CDR3 length: 13 residues. Deletions cut 3 bases from V and 7 bases from J, with 11 bases between. Germline V CDR1 and CDR2: SGDLS, YYNGEE. Here the CDR3 reads CASSATPENEQFF. The CDR3 coding sequence is TGTGCCAGCAGCGCTACTCCCGAGAATGAGCAGTTCTTC.

This clonotype was found many times. The V and J genes are TRBV11-2 and TRBJ2-5, with 11 bases identical to TRBD2. CDR1 is SGHAT, CDR2 FQNNGV, per germline. V lost 5 bases, J lost 4 bases, and 12 bases stayed unmatched. The CDR3 is 17 residues long. The CDR3 spells CASSPLLAGGSRETQYF. In nucleotides, the CDR3 is TGTGCCAGCAGCCCCCTTCTAGCGGGAGGAAGTCGAGAGACCCAGTACTTC.